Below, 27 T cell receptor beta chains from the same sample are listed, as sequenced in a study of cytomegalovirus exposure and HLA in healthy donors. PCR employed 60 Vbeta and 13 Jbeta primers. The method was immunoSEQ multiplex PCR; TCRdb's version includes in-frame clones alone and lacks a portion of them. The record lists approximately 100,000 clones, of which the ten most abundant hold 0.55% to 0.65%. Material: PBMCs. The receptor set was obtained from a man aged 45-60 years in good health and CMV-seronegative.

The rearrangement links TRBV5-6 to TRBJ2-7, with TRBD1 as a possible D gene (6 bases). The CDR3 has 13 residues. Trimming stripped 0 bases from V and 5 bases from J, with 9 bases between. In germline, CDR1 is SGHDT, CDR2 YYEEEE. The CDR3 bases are TGTGCCAGCAGCTTGGTAAGGGGGAACGAGCAGTACTTC. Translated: CASSLVRGNEQYF.

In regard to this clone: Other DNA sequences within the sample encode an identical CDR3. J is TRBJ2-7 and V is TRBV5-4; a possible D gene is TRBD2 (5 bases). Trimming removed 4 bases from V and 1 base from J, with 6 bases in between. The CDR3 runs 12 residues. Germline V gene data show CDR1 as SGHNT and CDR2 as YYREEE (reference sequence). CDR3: CASSRESYEQYF. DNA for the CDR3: TGTGCCAGCAGCCGGGAATCCTACGAGCAGTACTTC.

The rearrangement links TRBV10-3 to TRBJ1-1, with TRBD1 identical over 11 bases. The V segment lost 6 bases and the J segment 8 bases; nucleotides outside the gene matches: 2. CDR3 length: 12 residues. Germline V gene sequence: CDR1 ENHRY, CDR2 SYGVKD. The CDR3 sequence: CAISRDRGEAFF. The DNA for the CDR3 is TGTGCCATCAGCCGGGACAGGGGGGAAGCTTTCTTT.

As DNA, the CDR3 is TGTGCCAGCAGCCGAATTGGGGGGGACACTGAAGCTTTCTTT. Protein sequence: CASSRIGGDTEAFF. The rearrangement uses TRBV7-2 and TRBJ1-1; maybe TRBD1 (5 bases). The CDR3 is 14 amino acids. Trimming pared 5 bases from V and 3 bases from J, leaving 13 bases between. The germline V gene encodes CDR1 SGHTA and CDR2 FQGNSA. Full variable domain (missing parts from reference TRBV7-2 and TRBJ1-1): GAGVSQSPSNKVTEKGKDVELRCDPISGHTALYWYRQSLGQGLEFLIYFQGNSAPDKSGLPSDRFSAERTGGSVSTLTIQRTQQEDSAVYLCASSRIGGDTEAFFGQGTRLTVV.

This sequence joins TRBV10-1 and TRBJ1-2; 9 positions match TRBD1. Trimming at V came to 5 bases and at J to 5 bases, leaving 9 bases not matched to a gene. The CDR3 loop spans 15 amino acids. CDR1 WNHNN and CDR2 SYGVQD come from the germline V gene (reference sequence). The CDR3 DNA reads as TGCGCCAGCAGTCAACCTCCGGGACAGGGATATGGCTACACCTTC. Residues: CASSQPPGQGYGYTF.

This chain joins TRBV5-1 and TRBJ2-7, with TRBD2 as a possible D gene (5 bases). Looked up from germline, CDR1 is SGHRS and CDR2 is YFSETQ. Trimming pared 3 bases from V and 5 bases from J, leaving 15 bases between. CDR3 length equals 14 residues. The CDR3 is CASSSTRAGDEQYF. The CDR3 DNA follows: TGCGCCAGCAGCTCCACGCGCGCCGGGGACGAGCAGTACTTC.

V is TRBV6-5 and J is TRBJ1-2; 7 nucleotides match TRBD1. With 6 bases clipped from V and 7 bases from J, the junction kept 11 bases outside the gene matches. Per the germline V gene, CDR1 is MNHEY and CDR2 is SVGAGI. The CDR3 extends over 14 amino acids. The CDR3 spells CASRQGSGVFGYTF. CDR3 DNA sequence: TGTGCCAGCAGACAGGGGTCCGGGGTCTTTGGCTACACCTTC.

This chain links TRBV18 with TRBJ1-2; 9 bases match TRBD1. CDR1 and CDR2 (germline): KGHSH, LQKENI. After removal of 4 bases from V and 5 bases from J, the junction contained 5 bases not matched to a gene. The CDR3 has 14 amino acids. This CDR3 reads CASSLLGQGYGYTF. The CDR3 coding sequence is TGTGCCAGCTCACTCTTGGGACAGGGTTATGGCTACACCTTC.

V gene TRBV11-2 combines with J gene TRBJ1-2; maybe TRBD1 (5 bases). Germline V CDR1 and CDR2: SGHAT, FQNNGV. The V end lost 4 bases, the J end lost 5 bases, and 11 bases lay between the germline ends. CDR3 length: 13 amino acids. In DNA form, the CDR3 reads TGTGCCAGCAGCTCTCAGGGAATGTATGGCTACACCTTC. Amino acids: CASSSQGMYGYTF. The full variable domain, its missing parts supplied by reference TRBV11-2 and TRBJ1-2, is EAGVAQSPRYKIIEKRQSVAFWCNPISGHATLYWYQQILGQGPKLLIQFQNNGVVDDSQLPKDRFSAERLKGVDSTLKIQPAKLEDSAVYLCASSSQGMYGYTFGSGTRLTVV.

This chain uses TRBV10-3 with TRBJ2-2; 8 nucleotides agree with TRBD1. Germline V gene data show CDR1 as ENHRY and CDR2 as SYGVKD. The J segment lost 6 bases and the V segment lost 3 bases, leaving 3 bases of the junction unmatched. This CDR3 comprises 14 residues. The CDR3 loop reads CAISDEQGAGELFF. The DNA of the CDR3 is TGTGCCATCAGTGACGAACAGGGGGCCGGGGAGCTGTTTTTT.

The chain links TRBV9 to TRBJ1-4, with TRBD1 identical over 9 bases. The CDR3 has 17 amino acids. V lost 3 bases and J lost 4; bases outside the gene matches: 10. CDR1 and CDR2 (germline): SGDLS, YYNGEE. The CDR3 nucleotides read TGTGCCAGCAGCGCCCCACCGCGGACAGGGGTTAATGAAAAACTGTTTTTT. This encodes CASSAPPRTGVNEKLFF.

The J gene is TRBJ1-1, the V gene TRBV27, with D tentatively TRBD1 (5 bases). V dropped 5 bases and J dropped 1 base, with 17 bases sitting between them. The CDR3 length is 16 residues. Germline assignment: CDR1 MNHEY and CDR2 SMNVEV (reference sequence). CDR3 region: CASSPLYKTGNTEAFF. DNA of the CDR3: TGTGCCAGCAGTCCGCTCTACAAAACAGGGAACACTGAAGCTTTCTTT.

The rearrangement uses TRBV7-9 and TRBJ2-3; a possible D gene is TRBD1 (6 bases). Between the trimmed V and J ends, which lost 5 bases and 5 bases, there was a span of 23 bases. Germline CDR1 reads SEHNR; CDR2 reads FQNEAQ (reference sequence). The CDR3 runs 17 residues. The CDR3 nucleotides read TGTGCCAGCAGCCCACGAAGGGGGACGACGACGGGAGATACGCAGTATTTT. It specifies CASSPRRGTTTGDTQYF.

The CDR3 bases are TGTGCCAGCACTGACAGGGCGAGCACAGATACGCAGTATTTT. Amino acid sequence: CASTDRASTDTQYF. The chain joins TRBV2 to TRBJ2-3; 7 bases are shared with TRBD1. Per the germline V gene, CDR1 is SNHLY and CDR2 is FYNNEI. The CDR3 is 14 amino acids. The V and J ends lost 7 bases and 0 bases, in that order; junction bases with no gene match: 4.

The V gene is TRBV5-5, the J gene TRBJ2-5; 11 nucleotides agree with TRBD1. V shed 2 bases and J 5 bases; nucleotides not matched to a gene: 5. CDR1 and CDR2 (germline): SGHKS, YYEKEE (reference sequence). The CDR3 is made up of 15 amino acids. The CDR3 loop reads CASSFSGTGGETQYF. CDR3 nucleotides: TGTGCCAGCAGCTTTTCCGGGACAGGGGGGGAGACCCAGTACTTC.

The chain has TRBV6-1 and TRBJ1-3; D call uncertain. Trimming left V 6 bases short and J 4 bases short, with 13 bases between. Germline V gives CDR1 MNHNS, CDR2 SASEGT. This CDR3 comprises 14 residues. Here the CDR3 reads CASRAADLGNTIYF. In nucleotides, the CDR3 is TGTGCCAGCAGGGCAGCGGATCTGGGAAACACCATATATTTT.

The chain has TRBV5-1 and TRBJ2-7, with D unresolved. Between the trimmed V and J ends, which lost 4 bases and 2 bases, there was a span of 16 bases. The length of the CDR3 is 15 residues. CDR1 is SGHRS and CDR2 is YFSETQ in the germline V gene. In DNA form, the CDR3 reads TGCGCCAGCAGCCCCCCTTTGGCCCACCCCTACGAGCAGTACTTC. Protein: CASSPPLAHPYEQYF.

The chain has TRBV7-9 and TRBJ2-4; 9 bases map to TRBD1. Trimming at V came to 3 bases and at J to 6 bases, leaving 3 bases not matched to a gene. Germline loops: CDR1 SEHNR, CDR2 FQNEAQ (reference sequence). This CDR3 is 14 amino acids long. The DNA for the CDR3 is TGTGCCAGCAGCTTGGGACAGGGAAGAAACATTCAGTACTTC. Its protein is CASSLGQGRNIQYF.

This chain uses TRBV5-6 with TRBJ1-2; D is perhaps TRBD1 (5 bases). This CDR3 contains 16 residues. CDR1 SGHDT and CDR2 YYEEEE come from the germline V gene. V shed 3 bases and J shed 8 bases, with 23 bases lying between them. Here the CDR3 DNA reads TGTGCCAGCAGCTACCGGACACAACCGGTTCCGGGCGGCTACACCTTC. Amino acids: CASSYRTQPVPGGYTF.

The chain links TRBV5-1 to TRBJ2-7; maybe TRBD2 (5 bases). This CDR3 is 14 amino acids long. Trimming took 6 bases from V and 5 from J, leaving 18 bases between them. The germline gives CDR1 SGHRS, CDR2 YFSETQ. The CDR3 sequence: CASNYRPEGDEQYF. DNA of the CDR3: TGCGCCAGCAACTATCGACCCGAGGGAGACGAGCAGTACTTC.

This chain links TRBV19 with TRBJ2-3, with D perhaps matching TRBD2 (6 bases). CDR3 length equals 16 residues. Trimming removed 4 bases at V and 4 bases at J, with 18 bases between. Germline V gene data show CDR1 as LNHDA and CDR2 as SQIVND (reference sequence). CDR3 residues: CASSTSHSWEADTQYF. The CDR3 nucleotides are TGTGCCAGTAGTACCTCTCATAGCTGGGAGGCAGATACGCAGTATTTT.

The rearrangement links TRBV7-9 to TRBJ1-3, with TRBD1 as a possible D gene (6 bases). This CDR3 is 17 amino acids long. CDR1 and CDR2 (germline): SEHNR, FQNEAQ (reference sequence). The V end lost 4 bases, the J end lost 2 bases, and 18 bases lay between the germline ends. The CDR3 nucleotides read TGTGCCAGCAGCTCGAACTATGGGACAAAAACTGGAAACACCATATATTTT. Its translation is CASSSNYGTKTGNTIYF.

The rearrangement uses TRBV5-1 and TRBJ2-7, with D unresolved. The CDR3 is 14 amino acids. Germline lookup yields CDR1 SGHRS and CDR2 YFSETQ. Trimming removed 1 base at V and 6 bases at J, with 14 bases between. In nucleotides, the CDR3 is TGCGCCAGCAGCTTGCTCCCCACTGCATCCGAGCAGTACTTC. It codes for CASSLLPTASEQYF.

The CDR3, as DNA: TGCGCCAGCAGCTTGGTAGCCAGCGAAGAGACCCAGTACTTC. Encoded protein: CASSLVASEETQYF. This chain connects TRBV5-1 to TRBJ2-5; no clear D gene. Looked up from germline, CDR1 is SGHRS and CDR2 is YFSETQ. The CDR3 has 14 amino acids. Trimming removed 0 bases from V and 3 bases from J, with 9 bases in between.

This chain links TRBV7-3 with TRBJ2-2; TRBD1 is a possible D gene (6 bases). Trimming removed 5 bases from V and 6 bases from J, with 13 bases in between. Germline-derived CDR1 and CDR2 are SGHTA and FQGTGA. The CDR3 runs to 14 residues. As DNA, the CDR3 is TGTGCCAGCAGCCCCCACAGGGAGTCCGGGGAGCTGTTTTTT. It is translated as CASSPHRESGELFF.

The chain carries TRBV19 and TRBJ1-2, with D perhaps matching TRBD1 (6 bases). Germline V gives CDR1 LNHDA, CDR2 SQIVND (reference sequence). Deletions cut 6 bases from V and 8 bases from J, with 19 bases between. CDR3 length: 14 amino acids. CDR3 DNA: TGTGCCAGTAGCACCGACAACTCAGGGGTCGGCTACACCTTC. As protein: CASSTDNSGVGYTF.

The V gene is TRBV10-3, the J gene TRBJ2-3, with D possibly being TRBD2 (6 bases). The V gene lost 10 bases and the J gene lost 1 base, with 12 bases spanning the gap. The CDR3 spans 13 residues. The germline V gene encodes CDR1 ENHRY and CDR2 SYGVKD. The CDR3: CASSREGTDTQYF. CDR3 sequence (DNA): TGTGCCAGCTCCAGGGAGGGCACAGATACGCAGTATTTT.